Shown below are 23 T cell receptor beta chains from a single sample sequenced in a study of identical twins. A single record per CDR3 protein comes from TCRdb applying MiXCR to the 5' RACE reads. This sample yields about 470,000 distinct CDR3 sequences, of which 24% are seen a single time; roughly 2.8% belongs to the top ten. This sample was also put to use in a study of T cells expressing NK-cell markers.

The sample was CD4+ T cells sorted from blood. All receptors come from a woman aged 18-29 years in good health.

The chain joins TRBV9 to TRBJ1-1; possible D gene TRBD1, 5 bases. The CDR3 loop spans 14 amino acids. CDR1 is SGDLS, CDR2 YYNGEE, per germline. Trimming removed 0 bases from V and 4 bases from J, with 10 bases in between. CDR3 region: CASSVVRGITEAFF. CDR3 nucleotide sequence: TGTGCCAGCAGCGTAGTGAGGGGAATCACTGAAGCTTTCTTT.

This clonotype has only a few counts. The chain is built from TRBV3-1 and TRBJ2-7; D not certain. The CDR3 spans 12 residues. Trimming cost V 0 bases and J 3 bases, with 3 bases left between them. From germline, CDR1 is LGHDT and CDR2 YNNKEL (reference sequence). Here the CDR3 reads CASSQDLYEQYF. The CDR3, as DNA: TGTGCCAGCAGCCAAGACCTCTACGAGCAGTACTTC.

The chain carries TRBV24-1 and TRBJ2-3; D assignment may be TRBD1 or TRBD2 (5 bases each). CDR3 length equals 13 residues. The V and J ends lost 4 bases and 5 bases respectively, with 9 bases between them. Germline loops: CDR1 KGHDR, CDR2 SFDVKD. The CDR3 nucleotides are TGTGCCACCAGTGAGGGGGAAGGAGATACGCAGTATTTT. Protein: CATSEGEGDTQYF.

This clonotype was seen only a few times. The rearrangement joins TRBV2 to TRBJ2-4; TRBD1 matches 8 bases. V lost 5 bases, J lost 8 bases, and 8 bases stayed unmatched. Germline V gives CDR1 SNHLY, CDR2 FYNNEI. The CDR3 runs to 14 residues. The CDR3 DNA reads as TGTGCCAGCAGTCCAGACAGGGGTTGGGACATTCAGTACTTC. Its translation is CASSPDRGWDIQYF.

This chain uses TRBV29-1 with TRBJ1-2; D gene uncertain. Germline lookup yields CDR1 SQVTM and CDR2 ANQGSEA. V was trimmed by 7 bases and J by 6 bases, leaving 15 bases between them. This CDR3 is 12 amino acids long. This CDR3 reads CSAGWGSDGYTF. The CDR3 nucleotides are TGCAGCGCCGGGTGGGGATCTGATGGCTACACCTTC. The variable domain in full, with the rest retrieved from reference TRBV29-1 and TRBJ1-2, is SAVISQKPSRDICQRGTSLTIQCQVDSQVTMMFWYRQQPGQSLTLIATANQGSEATYESGFVIDKFPISRPNLTFSTLTVSNMSPEDSSIYLCSAGWGSDGYTFGSGTRLTVV.

The J gene is TRBJ1-2, the V gene TRBV12-3 or TRBV12-4; 9 bases are a match to TRBD1. The J segment lost 9 bases and the V segment lost 6 bases, leaving 11 bases of the junction unmatched. The length of the CDR3 is 14 residues. The DNA for the CDR3 is TGTGCCAGCAGCTTTGGAGGGACAGGGTTCAGCTACACCTTC. Translating gives CASSFGGTGFSYTF.

This chain links TRBV4-2 with TRBJ2-5; D could derive from TRBD1 or TRBD2 (5 bases each). CDR1 is LGHNA, CDR2 YNFKEQ, per germline. The CDR3 totals 18 residues. Trimming took off 1 base at V and 5 bases at J, with 23 bases between the two ends. CDR3 nucleotides: TGTGCCAGCAGCCAAGTCGGCATTGGGGGAACCTCACGGGAGACCCAGTACTTC. This sequence encodes CASSQVGIGGTSRETQYF.

This clonotype was seen a few times. The genes are TRBV11-2 and TRBJ2-2, with D perhaps TRBD2 (5 bases). The CDR3 has 15 residues. Germline V gene sequence: CDR1 SGHAT, CDR2 FQNNGV. Trimming stripped 1 base from V and 1 base from J, with 7 bases between. CDR3 coding DNA: TGTGCCAGCAGCTTAGGAGGGCAGAACACCGGGGAGCTGTTTTTT. As protein: CASSLGGQNTGELFF.

This chain links TRBV29-1 with TRBJ1-4; tentatively, D is TRBD1 (6 bases). Deletions cut 4 bases from V and 2 bases from J, with 11 bases between. CDR1 and CDR2 (germline): SQVTM, ANQGSEA. The CDR3 sequence is 14 residues long. The CDR3 loop reads CSVGEGGTNEKLFF. As DNA, the CDR3 is TGCAGCGTTGGCGAGGGGGGCACTAATGAAAAACTGTTTTTT.

The genes are TRBV24-1 and TRBJ1-5, with D unresolved. V dropped 4 bases and J dropped 1 base, with 7 bases sitting between them. The CDR3 consists of 14 residues. Germline loops: CDR1 KGHDR, CDR2 SFDVKD. The CDR3 reads CATSENGSNQPQHF. As DNA, the CDR3 is TGTGCCACCAGTGAAAATGGAAGCAATCAGCCCCAGCATTTT.

V gene TRBV4-3 combines with J gene TRBJ2-1, with 16 nucleotides matching TRBD2. Trimming cost V 0 bases and J 10 bases; bases outside gene matches: 3. Germline CDR1 LGHNA, CDR2 YSLEER. This CDR3 contains 16 residues. DNA of the CDR3: TGCGCCAGCAGCCAAGATGGGGGACTAGCGGGAGGGGAGCAGTTCTTC. Translating it yields CASSQDGGLAGGEQFF.

The V call is TRBV20-1, the J call TRBJ1-5; D is unresolved. This CDR3 spans 13 amino acids. The V and J ends lost 4 bases and 4 bases respectively, with 11 bases between them. Germline V gives CDR1 DFQATT, CDR2 SNEGSKA (reference sequence). The DNA of the CDR3 is TGCAGTGCTATAGACAACCCAAATCAGCCCCAGCATTTT. Residues: CSAIDNPNQPQHF.

The chain employs TRBV29-1 and TRBJ2-3; D ambiguous. Trimming pared 7 bases from V and 3 bases from J, leaving 11 bases between. Germline CDR1 and CDR2: SQVTM and ANQGSEA. The CDR3 runs 12 residues. The chain's CDR3 is CSARRHTDTQYF. CDR3 nucleotides: TGCAGCGCCCGACGGCATACAGATACGCAGTATTTT.

The rearrangement uses TRBV29-1 and TRBJ2-1, with TRBD2 identical over 13 bases. J lost 4 bases, V lost 6 bases, and 6 bases had no gene match. CDR1 and CDR2 from the germline V gene are SQVTM and ANQGSEA. The CDR3 totals 15 residues. DNA for the CDR3: TGCAGCGTGATGGGACTAGCGGGGCCTTACAATGAGCAGTTCTTC. Protein: CSVMGLAGPYNEQFF.

This sequence joins TRBV9 and TRBJ2-2, with TRBD1 matching over 8 bases. Germline V gene data show CDR1 as SGDLS and CDR2 as YYNGEE. The CDR3 runs to 17 residues. V lost 0 bases and J lost 6; bases outside the gene matches: 10. CDR3 region: CASSVGPNRGVAGELFF. For the CDR3, the DNA is TGTGCCAGCAGCGTAGGCCCCAACAGGGGGGTGGCCGGGGAGCTGTTTTTT.

This clonotype was counted between two and nine times. The chain carries TRBV5-1 and TRBJ2-7; 10 positions match TRBD1. Germline loops: CDR1 SGHRS, CDR2 YFSETQ. The CDR3 is 16 amino acids. V trimming: 5 bases; J trimming: 1 base; junction bases outside the gene matches: 9. The CDR3 DNA follows: TGCGCCAGCAGGGCCGGGACAGGGGCGATATCCTACGAGCAGTACTTC. Translated, it gives CASRAGTGAISYEQYF.

The rearrangement links TRBV29-1 to TRBJ2-3, with 8 bases that match TRBD2. The ends lost 3 bases at V and 5 bases at J; junction bases unmatched: 7. Germline lookup yields CDR1 SQVTM and CDR2 ANQGSEA. The CDR3 sequence is 14 residues long. CDR3 region: CSVDMAGGVDTQYF. CDR3 DNA sequence: TGCAGCGTTGACATGGCGGGAGGAGTAGATACGCAGTATTTT.

This clonotype was counted between two and nine times. This rearrangement joins TRBV5-1 to TRBJ2-3, with 9 bases matching TRBD1. V lost 4 bases and J lost 6; bases outside the gene matches: 9. CDR3 length: 15 amino acids. The germline V gene has CDR1 SGHRS and CDR2 YFSETQ. CDR3 sequence reads: CASSPGTGLKDTQYF. In nucleotides, the CDR3 is TGCGCCAGCAGCCCTGGGACAGGGCTGAAGGATACGCAGTATTTT.

This clonotype has more than one count but fewer than ten. The J gene is TRBJ2-3, the V gene TRBV19, with D possibly being TRBD2 (5 bases). The CDR3 contains 14 residues. V was pared by 8 bases and J by 5 bases, with 17 bases between. CDR1 is LNHDA, CDR2 SQIVND, per germline (reference sequence). DNA of the CDR3: TGTGCCAGTTGCCCTAGCTGGAATTTAGATACGCAGTATTTT. This translates into CASCPSWNLDTQYF.

This clonotype has just a few counts. This rearrangement joins TRBV12-3 or TRBV12-4 to TRBJ2-7; 8 nucleotides line up with TRBD2. The CDR3 spans 14 residues. V lost 6 bases, J lost 5 bases, and 9 bases stayed unmatched. The CDR3 nucleotides are TGTGCCAGCAGCTCGGGGGGGTGGAGAAACGAGCAGTACTTC. It encodes CASSSGGWRNEQYF.

The V and J genes are TRBV9 and TRBJ2-5; TRBD2 agrees at 10 bases. The germline CDR1 and CDR2 sequences are SGDLS and YYNGEE. This CDR3 contains 14 residues. V shed 7 bases, J shed 4 bases, and the junction held 7 bases outside the gene matches. The CDR3 region is CASGSGGARETQYF. CDR3 in DNA: TGTGCCAGCGGAAGCGGGGGGGCCCGAGAGACCCAGTACTTC.

The rearrangement joins TRBV28 to TRBJ1-4; no firm D call. CDR1 MDHEN and CDR2 SYDVKM come from the germline V gene. The V gene lost 3 bases and the J gene lost 8 bases, with 13 bases spanning the gap. The CDR3 length is 14 residues. The CDR3 spells CASSFAMSGEKLFF. The CDR3 nucleotides read TGTGCCAGCAGTTTCGCCATGTCGGGGGAAAAACTGTTTTTT.

The rearrangement joins TRBV5-1 to TRBJ2-3; weak D call: TRBD2 (7 bases). Germline CDR1 and CDR2: SGHRS and YFSETQ. The V and J ends lost 2 bases and 5 bases respectively, with 18 bases between them. There are 16 residues in the CDR3. CDR3 loop: CASSFSAGAPGDTQYF. The DNA for the CDR3 is TGCGCCAGCAGCTTTTCGGCGGGGGCCCCGGGAGATACGCAGTATTTT.